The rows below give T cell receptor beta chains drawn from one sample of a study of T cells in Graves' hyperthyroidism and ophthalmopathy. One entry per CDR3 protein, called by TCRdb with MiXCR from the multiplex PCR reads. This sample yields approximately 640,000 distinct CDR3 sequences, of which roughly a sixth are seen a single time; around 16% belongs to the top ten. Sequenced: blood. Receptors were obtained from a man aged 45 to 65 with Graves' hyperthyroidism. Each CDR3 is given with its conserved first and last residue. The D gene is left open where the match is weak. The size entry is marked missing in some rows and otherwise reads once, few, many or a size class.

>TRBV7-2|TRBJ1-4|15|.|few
CASSLQGRANEKLFF
TGTGCCAGCAGCCTCCAGGGCAGGGCTAATGAAAAACTGTTTTTT
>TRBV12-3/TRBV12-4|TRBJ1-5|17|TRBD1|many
CASSSRTGSFSNQPQHF
TGTGCCAGCAGTTCCCGGACAGGGTCTTTTAGCAATCAGCCCCAGCATTTT
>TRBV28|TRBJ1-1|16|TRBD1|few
CASSLYGTGVHTEAFF
TGTGCCAGCAGTTTATATGGGACAGGGGTGCACACTGAAGCTTTCTTT
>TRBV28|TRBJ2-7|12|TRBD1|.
CASRGQAGEQYF
TGTGCCTCGAGGGGACAGGCAGGCGAGCAGTACTTC
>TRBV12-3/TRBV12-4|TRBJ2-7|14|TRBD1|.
CASSLRTGADEQYF
TGTGCCAGCAGTTTAAGGACAGGGGCCGACGAGCAGTACTTC
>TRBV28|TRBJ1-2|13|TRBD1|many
CASRTTGGYGYTF
TGTGCCAGCAGAACTACAGGGGGGTATGGCTACACCTTC
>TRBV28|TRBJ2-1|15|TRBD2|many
CASILTSGINNEQFF
TGTGCCAGCATCTTGACTAGCGGGATTAACAATGAGCAGTTCTTC
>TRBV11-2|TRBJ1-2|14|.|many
CASSVGPPNYGYTF
TGTGCCAGCAGTGTCGGACCCCCTAACTATGGCTACACCTTC
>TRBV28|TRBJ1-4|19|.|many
CASSLPIGGPTRTNEKLFF
TGTGCCAGCAGTTTACCTATTGGAGGACCGACTAGAACTAATGAAAAACTGTTTTTT
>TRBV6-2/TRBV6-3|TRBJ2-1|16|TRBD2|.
CASSSAVSGRANEQFF
TGTGCCAGCAGTTCAGCAGTTAGCGGGAGGGCCAATGAGCAGTTCTTC
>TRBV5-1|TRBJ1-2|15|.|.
CASSQAGSVYYGYTF
TGCGCCAGCAGCCAGGCGGGCAGTGTCTACTATGGCTACACCTTC
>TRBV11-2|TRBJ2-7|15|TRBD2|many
CASSPRVAGGYEQYF
TGTGCCAGCAGCCCTCGAGTAGCGGGAGGGTACGAGCAGTACTTC
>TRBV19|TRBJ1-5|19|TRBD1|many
CASSIGSGQGNLRNQPQHF
TGTGCCAGTAGTATTGGTTCCGGACAGGGGAATTTGAGGAATCAGCCCCAGCATTTT
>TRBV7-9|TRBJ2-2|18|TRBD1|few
CASSLDRTATGGTGELFF
TGTGCCAGCAGCTTAGATCGTACGGCTACAGGGGGCACCGGGGAGCTGTTTTTT
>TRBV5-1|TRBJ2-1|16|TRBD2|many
CASSLPSGSAGNEQFF
TGCGCCAGCAGCTTGCCTAGCGGGAGTGCTGGCAATGAGCAGTTCTTC
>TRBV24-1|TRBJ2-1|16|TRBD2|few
CATSDNSGGRAWEQFF
TGTGCCACCAGTGACAATAGCGGCGGGAGGGCCTGGGAGCAGTTCTTC
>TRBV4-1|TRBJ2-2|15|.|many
CASSQESLRSGELFF
TGCGCCAGCAGCCAAGAATCTCTTCGTTCCGGGGAGCTGTTTTTT
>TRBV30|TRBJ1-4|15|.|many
CAWSVGGQTYEKLFF
TGTGCCTGGAGTGTTGGTGGGCAGACTTATGAAAAACTGTTTTTT
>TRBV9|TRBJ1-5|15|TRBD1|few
CASSADRESNQPQHF
TGTGCCAGCAGCGCAGACAGGGAGAGCAATCAGCCCCAGCATTTT
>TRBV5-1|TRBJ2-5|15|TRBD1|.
CASSLTGGLKETQYF
TGCGCCAGCAGCTTGACAGGGGGCCTGAAAGAGACCCAGTACTTC
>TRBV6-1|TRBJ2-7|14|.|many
CASGIHESSYEQYF
TGTGCCAGCGGGATACACGAATCCTCCTACGAGCAGTACTTC
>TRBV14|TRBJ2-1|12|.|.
CASSQVGPEQFF
TGTGCCAGCAGCCAAGTAGGTCCTGAGCAGTTCTTC
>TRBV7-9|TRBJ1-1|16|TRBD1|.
CASSYRTGGLGTEAFF
TGTGCCAGCAGCTACCGAACAGGGGGCTTGGGCACTGAAGCTTTCTTT
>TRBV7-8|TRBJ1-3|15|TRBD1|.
CASSLGQGARNTIYF
TGTGCCAGCAGCCTAGGACAGGGGGCCAGAAACACCATATATTTT
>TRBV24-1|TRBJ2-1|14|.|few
CATSGRTDNNEQFF
TGTGCCACCAGTGGAAGGACGGACAACAATGAGCAGTTCTTC
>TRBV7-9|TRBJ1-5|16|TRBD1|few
CASSPEQGGGNQPQHF
TGTGCCAGCAGTCCTGAACAGGGGGGTGGCAATCAGCCCCAGCATTTT
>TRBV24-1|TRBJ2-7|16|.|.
CATSDSGTPSSYEQYF
TGTGCCACCAGTGATTCCGGGACACCCAGCTCCTACGAGCAGTACTTC
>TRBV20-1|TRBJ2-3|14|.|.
CSAKPGRGTDTQYF
TGCAGTGCTAAGCCCGGGAGAGGCACAGATACGCAGTATTTT
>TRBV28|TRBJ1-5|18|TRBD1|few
CAAAPQGTGALFNQPQHF
TGTGCCGCCGCCCCCCAGGGGACAGGGGCCTTATTCAATCAGCCCCAGCATTTT
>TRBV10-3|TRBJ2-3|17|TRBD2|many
CAISEWASGSATDTQYF
TGTGCCATCAGTGAGTGGGCTAGCGGGAGTGCCACAGATACGCAGTATTTT
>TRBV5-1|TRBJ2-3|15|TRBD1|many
CASSLAGGKTDTQYF
TGCGCCAGCAGCTTGGCAGGGGGCAAGACAGATACGCAGTATTTT
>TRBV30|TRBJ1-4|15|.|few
CAWSVKASVNEKLFF
TGTGCCTGGAGTGTAAAGGCCTCGGTTAATGAAAAACTGTTTTTT
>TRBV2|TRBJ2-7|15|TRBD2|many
CASSESILAAKEQYF
TGTGCCAGCAGTGAAAGTATACTAGCGGCTAAAGAGCAGTACTTC
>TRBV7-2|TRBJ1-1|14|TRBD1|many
CASSAEDRLTEAFF
TGTGCCAGCAGCGCCGAGGACAGGCTGACTGAAGCTTTCTTT
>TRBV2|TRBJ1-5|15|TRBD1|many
CASSEGQGAFQPQHF
TGTGCCAGCAGCGAGGGACAGGGGGCTTTTCAGCCCCAGCATTTT
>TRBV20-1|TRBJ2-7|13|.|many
CSARDHSSYEQYF
TGCAGTGCTAGAGATCATTCTTCCTACGAGCAGTACTTC
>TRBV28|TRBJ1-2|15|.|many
CASSLRWAANYGYTF
TGTGCCAGCAGTTTACGGTGGGCGGCTAACTATGGCTACACCTTC
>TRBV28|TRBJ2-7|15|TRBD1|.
CASSSDRGVTYEQYF
TGTGCCAGCAGCTCCGACAGGGGGGTAACCTACGAGCAGTACTTC
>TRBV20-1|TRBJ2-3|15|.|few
CSAREGARSTDTQYF
TGCAGTGCTAGAGAAGGGGCTAGAAGCACAGATACGCAGTATTTT
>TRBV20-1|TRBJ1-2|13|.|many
CSAIPRVNYGYTF
TGCAGTGCTATCCCCCGGGTTAACTATGGCTACACCTTC
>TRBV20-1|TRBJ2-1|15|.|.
CSARDQGRSYNEQFF
TGCAGTGCTAGAGATCAAGGGAGGTCCTACAATGAGCAGTTCTTC
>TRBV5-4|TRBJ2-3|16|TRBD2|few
CASSRLGGRAGDTQYF
TGTGCCAGCAGCCGGCTGGGCGGGAGGGCCGGGGATACGCAGTATTTT
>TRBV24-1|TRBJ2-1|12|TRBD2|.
CATSVTSGMWFF
TGTGCCACCAGTGTGACCAGCGGGATGTGGTTCTTC
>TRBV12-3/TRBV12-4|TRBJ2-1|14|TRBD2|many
CASNPGGSYNEQFF
TGTGCCAGCAACCCGGGGGGCTCCTACAATGAGCAGTTCTTC
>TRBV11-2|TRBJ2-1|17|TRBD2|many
CASSLDLTSGRANEQFF
TGTGCCAGCAGCTTAGATCTGACTAGCGGGAGGGCCAATGAGCAGTTCTTC